The rows below give T cell receptor beta chains drawn from one sample of a study of cytomegalovirus exposure and HLA in healthy donors. The table came from immunoSEQ multiplex PCR; TCRdb's copy has only in-frame clones and leaves some out. The table has a few hundred thousand clones, roughly 89% seen once; the top ten hold approximately 2.4%. The sequenced sample was PBMCs. The receptors derive from a woman aged 18-29 years in good health and CMV-seronegative. The CDR3 runs from the conserved cysteine through the conserved F or W. D genes are given only for firm matches. Not all rows give a size; the values are once, few, many and, for expanded clones, a class.

TRBJ2-7	NA	TRBD1	TRBV6-1	TGTGCCAGCAGTAACACAGGGGTGAGGGCCTACGAGCAGTACTTC	CASSNTGVRAYEQYF
TRBJ2-7	NA	TRBD1	TRBV7-8	TGTGCCAGCAGCTCACAGGGGCCAACCTACGAGCAGTACTTC	CASSSQGPTYEQYF
TRBJ2-3	NA	NA	TRBV9	TGTGCCAGCAGCGACCGGGGAGCGGGCACAGATACGCAGTATTTT	CASSDRGAGTDTQYF
TRBJ2-5	few	NA	TRBV10-3	TGTGCCATCAGTGAGGGGGGCTCCCCCCAGGCCCAGTACTTC	CAISEGGSPQAQYF
TRBJ2-7	NA	NA	TRBV5-1	TGCGCCAGCAGCTTAAGTCAGGCTGCCCCCTACGAGCAGTACTTC	CASSLSQAAPYEQYF
TRBJ1-1	NA	NA	TRBV7-2	TGTGCCAGCAGCTTAGAATTTATGTCGTCAACGGACACTGAAGCTTTCTTT	CASSLEFMSSTDTEAFF
TRBJ1-1	NA	NA	TRBV18	TGTGCCAGCTCACCAGGGGGCGGGGGGAACACTGAAGCTTTCTTT	CASSPGGGGNTEAFF
TRBJ1-1	NA	TRBD1	TRBV19	TGTGCCAGTAGTCCTCGACAGGGAGGAGGGACTGAAGCTTTCTTT	CASSPRQGGGTEAFF
TRBJ2-7	NA	NA	TRBV7-2	TGTGCCAGCAGCTTAAAGAGGGAGGTGGCTAAGTACTTC	CASSLKREVAKYF
TRBJ1-4	NA	NA	TRBV15	TGTGCCACCAGCAGAGAGGGGGCTGGTTATGAAAAACTGTTTTTT	CATSREGAGYEKLFF
TRBJ1-2	NA	NA	TRBV6-1	TGTGCCAGCAGACCGGCGGAGAACTATGGCTACACCTTC	CASRPAENYGYTF
TRBJ1-5	NA	NA	TRBV18	TGTGCCAGCTCACCGATGGGAGGGGGGTCGGATCAGCCCCAGCATTTT	CASSPMGGGSDQPQHF
TRBJ1-2	NA	NA	TRBV1	TGCACCAGCCCGGCAGGGAGGGACTACACCTTC	CTSPAGRDYTF
TRBJ1-2	NA	TRBD1	TRBV5-1	TGCGCCAGCAGCTTGGGGGAAAGAACAGGGGGCAAATATGGCTACACCTTC	CASSLGERTGGKYGYTF
TRBJ1-3	NA	NA	TRBV7-3	TGTGCCAGCAGCTTACACGGATCCCTCGGGGACACCATATATTTT	CASSLHGSLGDTIYF
TRBJ2-7	NA	TRBD1	TRBV30	TGTGCCTGTCGGGACAGAGGATTTTACGAGCAGTACTTC	CACRDRGFYEQYF
TRBJ1-1	NA	NA	TRBV15	TGTGCCACCAGCAGACCCCTCGGGGACTTCACTGAAGCTTTCTTT	CATSRPLGDFTEAFF
TRBJ1-1	NA	TRBD1	TRBV6-6	TGTGCCAGCAGCCGGGACAGGGGATGGGTAAACACTGAAGCTTTCTTT	CASSRDRGWVNTEAFF
TRBJ2-1	NA	TRBD2	TRBV11-2	TGTGCCAGCAGCCTTACTAGCGGGGGGGACAATGAGCAGTTCTTC	CASSLTSGGDNEQFF
TRBJ1-4	NA	TRBD1	TRBV28	TGTGCCAGCAGTGGATCCGGGACAGGGGGTGGGATTGAAAAACTGTTTTTT	CASSGSGTGGGIEKLFF
TRBJ2-2	once	TRBD1	TRBV29-1	TGCAGCGCTCGGGACAGGGGGCCGGTCAAAGGCACCGGGGAGCTGTTCTTT	CSARDRGPVKGTGELFF
TRBJ2-1	NA	TRBD1	TRBV7-6	TGTGCCAGCAGCTTAAGCGTCGGGACAGCCTTAGGGGAAAATGAGCAGTTCTTC	CASSLSVGTALGENEQFF
TRBJ1-2	NA	NA	TRBV10-3	TGTGCCACCGCAGGGCCCTACGCCGGCGGCTACACCTTC	CATAGPYAGGYTF
TRBJ2-7	NA	NA	TRBV10-2	TGCGCCAGCAGTGACCCGCCCGGGGAGTATGGGGGGTTATACGAGCAGTACTTC	CASSDPPGEYGGLYEQYF
TRBJ2-1	once	TRBD1	TRBV6-5	TGTGCCAGCAGCCGGGACAGAAACTACAATGAGCAGTTCTTC	CASSRDRNYNEQFF
TRBJ2-2	NA	NA	TRBV27	TGTGCCAGCAGTTTCGGGACAACGAACACCGGGGAGCTGTTTTTT	CASSFGTTNTGELFF
TRBJ2-3	NA	TRBD2	TRBV7-9	TGTGCCAGCGGCCTAGCGGGGGGGATCGGAGATACGCAGTATTTT	CASGLAGGIGDTQYF
TRBJ2-7	NA	NA	TRBV27	TGTGCCAGCAGTTTGGGGCAGGGGTCACACTACGAGCAGTACTTC	CASSLGQGSHYEQYF
TRBJ2-7	NA	TRBD1	TRBV6-1	TGTGCCACACTCCCAGGGGGCTACGAGCAGTACTTC	CATLPGGYEQYF
TRBJ1-2	NA	TRBD1	TRBV6-5	TGTGCCAGCAGTTACTCGGGACAGTACTATGGCTACACCTTC	CASSYSGQYYGYTF
TRBJ1-3	NA	NA	TRBV9	TGTGCCAGCAGCGTGGGCCTCTCTGGAAACACCATATATTTT	CASSVGLSGNTIYF
TRBJ2-1	NA	NA	TRBV30	TGTGCCTGGAGTACAAACAGGGTGAATGAGCAGTTCTTC	CAWSTNRVNEQFF
TRBJ2-2	NA	TRBD2	TRBV10-3	TGTGCCATCAGTGAGGGTAGCGGGGGGGCGAACACCGGGGAGCTGTTTTTT	CAISEGSGGANTGELFF
TRBJ1-2	once	TRBD1	TRBV28	TGTGCCAGCAGCCCGGGACAGGGAGATGGCTACACCTTC	CASSPGQGDGYTF
TRBJ1-3	NA	NA	TRBV11-2	TGTGCCAGCAGCTTAGTTCGAGGGAGCTCTGGAAACACCATATATTTT	CASSLVRGSSGNTIYF
TRBJ2-3	NA	TRBD2	TRBV9	TGTGCCAGCAGCCTAGGGGGTAGCGGGGGCGTCACGGATACGCAGTATTTT	CASSLGGSGGVTDTQYF
TRBJ2-7	NA	TRBD2	TRBV7-6	TGTGCCAGCAGCCTAGCGGGGGGGCATGACGAGCAGTACTTC	CASSLAGGHDEQYF
TRBJ1-2	NA	NA	TRBV13	TGTGCCAGCAGCCCAGACAAGGTCTACTATGGCTACACCTTC	CASSPDKVYYGYTF
TRBJ1-2	NA	NA	TRBV6-4	TGTGCCAGCAGTGACTCCGGTGATCCTTATGGCTACACCTTC	CASSDSGDPYGYTF
TRBJ1-2	NA	TRBD1	TRBV7-9	TGTGCCAGCAGCGCTATCGGGACAGATCCTTATGGCTACACCTTC	CASSAIGTDPYGYTF
TRBJ2-1	NA	TRBD2	TRBV6-5	TGTGCCAGCAGTCAATCTAGCGGGGGGTACAATGAGCAGTTCTTC	CASSQSSGGYNEQFF
TRBJ2-5	NA	NA	TRBV12-5	TGTGCTAGTGGTTGGGACATCCGAGAGACCCAGTACTTC	CASGWDIRETQYF
TRBJ1-1	NA	NA	TRBV30	TGTGCCTGGAGTGCGGGCGGCTACAGGGACGGCCGCACTGAAGCTTTCTTT	CAWSAGGYRDGRTEAFF
TRBJ2-3	once	TRBD2	TRBV19	TGTGCCAGTAGTTTAAGCGGGGGGCTCGCAGATACGCAGTATTTT	CASSLSGGLADTQYF
TRBJ2-3	NA	NA	TRBV6-1	TGTGCCAGCAGTGTTGGGGACTTCAGCACAGATACGCAGTATTTT	CASSVGDFSTDTQYF
TRBJ2-1	NA	TRBD2	TRBV10-2	TGCGCCAGCGAAGCGGGGGGCCGTCGCAATGAGCAGTTCTTC	CASEAGGRRNEQFF
TRBJ2-7	NA	NA	TRBV21-1	TGTGCCAGCAGCAGAAAGGGGAAATGGGTTGCCGAGCAGTACTTC	CASSRKGKWVAEQYF
TRBJ1-4	NA	NA	TRBV2	TGTGCCAGCAGTGAAGCGCTTAGGGGCTCCCTGTTTTTT	CASSEALRGSLFF
TRBJ2-3	NA	TRBD2	TRBV2	TGTGCCAGCAGTGAGTATGGGACTAGCGGGGGCACAGATACGCAGTATTTT	CASSEYGTSGGTDTQYF